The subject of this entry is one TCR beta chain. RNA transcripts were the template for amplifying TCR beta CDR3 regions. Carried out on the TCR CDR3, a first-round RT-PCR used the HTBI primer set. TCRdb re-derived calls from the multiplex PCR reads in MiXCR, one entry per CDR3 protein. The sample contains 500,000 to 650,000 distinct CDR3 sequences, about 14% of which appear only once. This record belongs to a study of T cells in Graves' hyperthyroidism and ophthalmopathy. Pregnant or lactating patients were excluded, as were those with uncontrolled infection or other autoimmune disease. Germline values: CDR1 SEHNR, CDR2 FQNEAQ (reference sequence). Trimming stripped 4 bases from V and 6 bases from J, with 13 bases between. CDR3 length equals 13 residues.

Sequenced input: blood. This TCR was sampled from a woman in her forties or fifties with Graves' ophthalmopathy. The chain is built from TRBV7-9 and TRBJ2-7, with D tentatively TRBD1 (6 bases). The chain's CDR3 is CASSSIGGGEQYF. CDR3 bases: TGTGCCAGCAGCTCCATAGGGGGTGGCGAGCAGTACTTC.